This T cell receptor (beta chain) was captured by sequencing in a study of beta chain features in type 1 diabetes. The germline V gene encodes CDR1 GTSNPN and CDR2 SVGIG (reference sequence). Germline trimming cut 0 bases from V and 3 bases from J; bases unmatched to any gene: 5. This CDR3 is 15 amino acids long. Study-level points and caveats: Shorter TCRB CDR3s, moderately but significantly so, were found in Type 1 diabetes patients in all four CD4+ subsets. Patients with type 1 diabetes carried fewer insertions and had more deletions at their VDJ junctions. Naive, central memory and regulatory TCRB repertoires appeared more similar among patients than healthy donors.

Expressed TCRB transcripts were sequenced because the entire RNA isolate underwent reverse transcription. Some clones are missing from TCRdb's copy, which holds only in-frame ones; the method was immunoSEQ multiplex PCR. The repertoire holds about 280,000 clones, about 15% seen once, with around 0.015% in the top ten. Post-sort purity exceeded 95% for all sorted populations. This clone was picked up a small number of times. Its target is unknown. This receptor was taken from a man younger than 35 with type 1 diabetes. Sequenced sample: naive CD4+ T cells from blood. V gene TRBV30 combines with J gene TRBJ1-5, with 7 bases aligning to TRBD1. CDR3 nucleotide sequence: TGTGCCTGGAGTGTTGAGACAGGGTTCAATCAGCCCCAGCATTTT. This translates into CAWSVETGFNQPQHF. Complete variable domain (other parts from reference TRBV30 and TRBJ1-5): SQTIHQWPATLVQPVGSPLSLECTVEGTSNPNLYWYRQAAGRGLQLLFYSVGIGQISSEVPQNLSASRPQDRQFILSSKKLLLSDSGFYLCAWSVETGFNQPQHFGDGTRLSIL.